This passage covers 27 T cell receptor beta chains from one sample sequenced in a study of human T cells and chemical hapten exposure. TCRdb re-derived calls from the RACE reads in MiXCR, one entry per CDR3 protein. Among around 100,000 distinct CDR3 sequences listed, 10% to 12% were seen once. Time point indicated: pre-sensitization, week 0. Treatment described: therapeutic diphenylcyclopropenone sensitization with weekly scalp DPC. Here the sequenced sample was whole blood, taken in connection with sensitization to the hapten diphenylcyclopropenone (DPC). These receptors were obtained from a woman between 55 and 75 years old with alopecia areata. Some clones in this sample may be carry-over from other donors' samples.

This clonotype was observed a few times. The chain recombines TRBV6-1 with TRBJ1-3; 7 nucleotides match TRBD1. Trimming removed 8 bases from V and 2 bases from J; junction bases left unmatched: 3. The CDR3 is 13 amino acids. Germline values: CDR1 MNHNS, CDR2 SASEGT. The chain's CDR3 is CASGQEAGNTIYF. The CDR3 DNA reads TGTGCCAGCGGACAGGAGGCTGGAAACACCATATATTTT.

This clonotype was recorded at least ten times. This rearrangement joins TRBV11-2 to TRBJ2-2; D remains unclear. Between the trimmed V and J ends, which lost 5 bases and 5 bases, there was a span of 21 bases. The CDR3 has 17 residues. CDR1 is SGHAT and CDR2 is FQNNGV in the germline V gene. In nucleotides, the CDR3 is TGTGCCAGCAGCGCAAAACGTTCGGACGTAGTTACCGGGGAGCTGTTTTTT. Encoded protein: CASSAKRSDVVTGELFF.

The chain couples TRBV9 to TRBJ2-6, with TRBD1 matching over 7 bases. The germline gives CDR1 SGDLS, CDR2 YYNGEE. J was trimmed by 0 bases and V by 2 bases; bases with no gene match: 5. The CDR3 loop spans 17 amino acids. CDR3 protein: CASSVTGLNSGANVLTF. CDR3 sequence (DNA): TGTGCCAGCAGCGTGACAGGGTTAAACTCTGGGGCCAACGTCCTGACTTTC.

The rearrangement uses TRBV5-1 and TRBJ2-3, with TRBD2 matching 13 bases. The J segment lost 6 bases and the V segment lost 2 bases, leaving 15 bases of the junction unmatched. The CDR3 covers 19 residues. Germline loops: CDR1 SGHRS, CDR2 YFSETQ. CDR3 DNA sequence: TGCGCCAGCAGCTTAACCGGGACTAGCGGGGCACAGTCCCACGATACGCAGTATTTT. This gives the protein CASSLTGTSGAQSHDTQYF.

The chain links TRBV6-1 to TRBJ2-5; 9 nucleotides align to TRBD2. V gave up 0 bases and J gave up 5 bases; unmatched junction bases: 4. Per germline, CDR1 MNHNS and CDR2 SASEGT. The CDR3 totals 15 residues. CDR3 amino acids: CASSEASGGPETQYF. CDR3 nucleotides: TGTGCCAGCAGTGAAGCGAGCGGGGGGCCCGAGACCCAGTACTTC.

This clonotype was recorded many times. The chain employs TRBV3-1 and TRBJ2-2; D is uncertain. V was pared by 1 base and J by 6 bases, with 12 bases between. Germline CDR1 LGHDT, CDR2 YNNKEL (reference sequence). This CDR3 has 15 residues. CDR3: CASSQGAPNAGELFF. The CDR3 DNA reads TGTGCCAGCAGCCAAGGTGCCCCCAACGCCGGGGAGCTGTTTTTT. Together with reference TRBV3-1 and TRBJ2-2, the CDR3 gives the full variable domain: DTAVSQTPKYLVTQMGNDKSIKCEQNLGHDTMYWYKQDSKKFLKIMFSYNNKELIINETVPNRFSPKSPDKAHLNLHINSLELGDSAVYFCASSQGAPNAGELFFGEGSRLTVL.

This clonotype was counted many times. The rearrangement links TRBV4-2 to TRBJ1-1, with 8 bases lining up with TRBD1. The V gene's germline CDR1 is LGHNA and CDR2 YNFKEQ. The J segment lost 1 base and the V segment lost 0 bases, leaving 10 bases of the junction unmatched. There are 18 residues in the CDR3. CDR3 loop: CASSQDPRTGIENTEAFF. The CDR3, as DNA: TGTGCCAGCAGCCAAGATCCGAGGACAGGGATTGAGAACACTGAAGCTTTCTTT.

This clonotype was picked up a small number of times. CDR3 protein: CASSFWIPGETNTEAFF. CDR3 DNA sequence: TGTGCCAGCAGTTTTTGGATCCCGGGTGAAACGAACACTGAAGCTTTCTTT. The chain uses TRBV12-3 or TRBV12-4 and TRBJ1-1; no definite D call. V was pared by 3 bases and J by 1 base, with 18 bases between. This CDR3 is 17 amino acids long.

This clonotype was recorded many times. The chain has TRBV7-9 and TRBJ1-4; D ambiguous. Per germline, CDR1 SEHNR and CDR2 FQNEAQ (reference sequence). Trimming removed 1 base at V and 5 bases at J, with 23 bases between. This CDR3 has 19 residues. The CDR3 DNA follows: TGTGCCAGCAGCTTAGTCCTGCCTCCAGCTGGCGAAAAGAATGAAAAACTGTTTTTT. Translated: CASSLVLPPAGEKNEKLFF.

To note about this clonotype: A much larger clone lies one base from this, so it may be a read error. The rearrangement links TRBV6-5 to TRBJ2-7; TRBD1 or TRBD2 may be the D gene (6 bases each). CDR3 length: 13 residues. Germline V gene data show CDR1 as MNHEY and CDR2 as SVGAGI. Here the CDR3 DNA reads TGTGCCAGCAGAGTACCGGGGGCCTACGAGCAGCACTTC. It translates to CASRVPGAYEQHF.

The rearrangement uses TRBV5-1 and TRBJ2-4; TRBD2 is a possible D gene (5 bases). CDR1 and CDR2 from the germline V gene are SGHRS and YFSETQ. CDR3 length: 15 amino acids. Between the trimmed V and J ends, which lost 0 bases and 7 bases, there was a span of 14 bases. For the CDR3, the DNA is TGCGCCAGCAGCTTGGGGGCCCTAGGCGGGAACATTCAGTACTTC. Its translation: CASSLGALGGNIQYF. Complete variable domain (other parts from reference TRBV5-1 and TRBJ2-4): KAGVTQTPRYLIKTRGQQVTLSCSPISGHRSVSWYQQTPGQGLQFLFEYFSETQRNKGNFPGRFSGRQFSNSRSEMNVSTLELGDSALYLCASSLGALGGNIQYFGAGTRLSVL.

This clonotype has only a few counts. The chain couples TRBV6-5 to TRBJ1-2; 7 bases map to TRBD1. The germline V gene encodes CDR1 MNHEY and CDR2 SVGAGI. V shed 6 bases and J 1 base; nucleotides not matched to a gene: 8. This CDR3 spans 15 amino acids. The chain's CDR3 is CASRQTGNLNYGYTF. The CDR3 region has the DNA TGTGCCAGCAGACAGACAGGGAACCTTAACTATGGCTACACCTTC.

The chain is built from TRBV18 and TRBJ2-2; D gene ambiguous. This CDR3 has 16 residues. Per germline, CDR1 KGHSH and CDR2 LQKENI. V lost 3 bases, J lost 6 bases, and 17 bases lay in between. The CDR3 DNA sequence: TGTGCCAGCTCACCGGGTTCGGAATTGATCGCCGGGGAGCTGTTTTTT. This gives the protein CASSPGSELIAGELFF.

This clonotype appeared many times. The chain couples TRBV12-3 or TRBV12-4 to TRBJ1-6; D ambiguous. The CDR3 has 13 residues. The germline V and J ends were trimmed by 6 bases and 10 bases, with 13 bases remaining between them. CDR3 nucleotide sequence: TGTGCCAGCAGCGCGTTAAAGGAATCACCCCTCCACTTT. Translation: CASSALKESPLHF.

This clonotype came up a few times. This chain uses TRBV27 with TRBJ2-1; D is unclear. The CDR3 length is 15 residues. Germline assignment: CDR1 MNHEY and CDR2 SMNVEV (reference sequence). V gave up 3 bases and J gave up 2 bases, with 11 bases separating them. CDR3: CASSFQGLTYNEQFF. In nucleotides, the CDR3 is TGTGCCAGCAGTTTCCAAGGGCTAACCTACAATGAGCAGTTCTTC.

V is TRBV7-3 and J is TRBJ2-7; unclear D gene. Trimming stripped 0 bases from V and 5 bases from J, with 8 bases between. Germline loops: CDR1 SGHTA, CDR2 FQGTGA. The CDR3 runs 13 residues. For the CDR3, the DNA is TGTGCCAGCAGCTTAACCCACTCGGACGAGCAGTACTTC. Its protein product is CASSLTHSDEQYF.

This rearrangement joins TRBV18 to TRBJ2-7; either TRBD1 or TRBD2 may fit D (5 bases each). Per germline, CDR1 KGHSH and CDR2 LQKENI. The CDR3 has 13 amino acids. The V end lost 3 bases, the J end lost 7 bases, and 13 bases lay between the germline ends. As DNA, the CDR3 is TGTGCCAGCTCACCCTTCCCGGGACCAGAGCAGTACTTC. It translates to CASSPFPGPEQYF.

This clonotype was seen only a few times. The chain employs TRBV7-9 and TRBJ1-2; D is unclear. Per germline, CDR1 SEHNR and CDR2 FQNEAQ (reference sequence). The CDR3 runs 9 residues. Trimming took 2 bases from V and 11 from J, leaving 3 bases between them. The CDR3: CASSLRYTF. The CDR3 DNA reads TGTGCCAGCAGCTTACGGTACACCTTC.

This clonotype has a count of ten or more. The V call is TRBV11-2, the J call TRBJ1-4, with 7 bases matching TRBD1. Germline lookup yields CDR1 SGHAT and CDR2 FQNNGV. The ends lost 4 bases at V and 4 bases at J; junction bases unmatched: 9. There are 16 residues in the CDR3. The CDR3 DNA sequence: TGTGCCAGCAGCTCTATCTCCCGGGACAGTAATGAAAAACTGTTTTTT. Residues: CASSSISRDSNEKLFF.

This clonotype was seen repeatedly, ten times or more. This chain joins TRBV20-1 and TRBJ2-1; 8 bases match TRBD2. The CDR3 has 15 amino acids. Trimming took 6 bases from V and 1 from J; bases not matched to a gene: 8. Germline V lookup: CDR1 DFQATT, CDR2 SNEGSKA (reference sequence). Written as DNA, the CDR3 is TGCAGTGCCACCAGCGGGGGCGGGTCCTACAATGAGCAGTTCTTC. Encoded protein: CSATSGGGSYNEQFF.

This clonotype appeared many times. The V gene is TRBV19, the J gene TRBJ1-5, with a possible D match to TRBD1 (5 bases). Germline CDR1 is LNHDA and CDR2 is SQIVND (reference sequence). Trimming shortened V by 7 bases and J by 1 base, and 14 bases separated the two germline ends. The CDR3 extends over 15 amino acids. The CDR3 bases are TGTGCCAGTACCCGAGGGGCGTCAAGCAATCAGCCCCAGCATTTT. This codes for CASTRGASSNQPQHF. The variable domain in full, with the rest retrieved from reference TRBV19 and TRBJ1-5, is DGGITQSPKYLFRKEGQNVTLSCEQNLNHDAMYWYRQDPGQGLRLIYYSQIVNDFQKGDIAEGYSVSREKKESFPLTVTSAQKNPTAFYLCASTRGASSNQPQHFGDGTRLSIL.

Many counts were recorded for this clonotype. V usage is TRBV3-1 and J usage is TRBJ1-1; D is unclear. Germline loops: CDR1 LGHDT, CDR2 YNNKEL (reference sequence). This CDR3 has 14 residues. Trimming took 1 base from V and 7 from J, leaving 13 bases between them. The CDR3 bases are TGTGCCAGCAGCCAAGGTCCGGGGAGGTATGAAGCTTTCTTT. This translates into CASSQGPGRYEAFF. Filled out from reference TRBV3-1 and TRBJ1-1, the complete variable domain reads DTAVSQTPKYLVTQMGNDKSIKCEQNLGHDTMYWYKQDSKKFLKIMFSYNNKELIINETVPNRFSPKSPDKAHLNLHINSLELGDSAVYFCASSQGPGRYEAFFGQGTRLTVV.

The V gene is TRBV20-1, the J gene TRBJ1-5; D unresolved. The CDR3 contains 14 residues. V was cut by 3 bases and J by 7 bases, with 16 bases left in between. The germline V gene encodes CDR1 DFQATT and CDR2 SNEGSKA (reference sequence). For the CDR3, the DNA is TGCAGTGCTAGTGCAACAGATCGAGAACAGCCCCAGCATTTT. This encodes CSASATDREQPQHF.

This clonotype was recorded a few times. This sequence joins TRBV6-1 and TRBJ1-1; D call uncertain. This CDR3 has 11 amino acids. The ends were cut back, 6 bases at V and 5 bases at J, with 7 bases in the middle. The germline V gene encodes CDR1 MNHNS and CDR2 SASEGT. This CDR3 is CASSGWTEAFF. Here the CDR3 DNA reads TGTGCCAGCAGCGGATGGACTGAAGCTTTCTTT.

This clonotype occurred many times. The chain employs TRBV28 and TRBJ2-2; 10 bases are a match to TRBD1. This CDR3 is built from 15 residues. Per germline, CDR1 MDHEN and CDR2 SYDVKM. V shed 4 bases, J shed 3 bases, and the junction held 2 bases outside the gene matches. The CDR3 sequence: CASSWGQGHTGELFF. Here the CDR3 DNA reads TGTGCCAGCAGTTGGGGACAGGGGCACACCGGGGAGCTGTTTTTT.

This clonotype was detected many times. One end of the junction varies from germline; a read error may be responsible. The chain carries TRBV7-7 and TRBJ2-6; TRBD2 might be the D (5 bases). Germline CDR1 reads SSHAT; CDR2 reads FNYEAQ (reference sequence). The CDR3 is 17 amino acids. CDR3 in DNA: TGTGCTAGCAGCATATCCCCGGGAATCGGTGGGGCCAACGTCCTGACTTTC. Residues: CASSISPGIGGANVLTF.

Ten or more counts support this clonotype. CDR3 nucleotide sequence: TGTGCCAGCACCGATCCCCCACGGGAGCAGTTCTTC. Its protein product is CASTDPPREQFF. The chain has TRBV6-2 or TRBV6-3 and TRBJ2-1; no firm D call. V dropped 7 bases and J dropped 10 bases, with 14 bases sitting between them. CDR1 MNHEY and CDR2 SVGEGT come from the germline V gene. The CDR3 has 12 residues.